The 3 T cell receptor beta chains given below trace back to one sample, sequenced in a study of T cells in Graves' hyperthyroidism and ophthalmopathy. What was amplified from RNA transcripts were TCR beta CDR3 regions. The TCR CDR3 first-round RT-PCR relied on the HTBI primer set. TCRdb re-derived calls from the multiplex PCR reads in MiXCR, one entry per CDR3 protein. The repertoire includes roughly 580,000 distinct CDR3 sequences, about 14% of them detected once, and 5.5% to 7.5% sits in the top ten. The sequencing input was blood. These receptors originate from a woman under 40 with Graves' hyperthyroidism that later progressed to Graves' ophthalmopathy.

This clonotype occurred many times. The chain combines TRBV2 with TRBJ1-4; D is possibly TRBD1 (5 bases). The ends were cut back, 7 bases at V and 8 bases at J, with 14 bases in the middle. CDR1 SNHLY and CDR2 FYNNEI come from the germline V gene. The CDR3 spans 13 residues. In DNA form, the CDR3 reads TGTGCCAGCATCGGGGCGGGGTGGGAAAAACTGTTTTTT. It specifies CASIGAGWEKLFF. Combining the CDR3 with reference TRBV2 and TRBJ1-4 gives the whole variable domain EPEVTQTPSHQVTQMGQEVILRCVPISNHLYFYWYRQILGQKVEFLVSFYNNEISEKSEIFDDQFSVERPDGSNFTLKIRSTKLEDSAMYFCASIGAGWEKLFFGSGTQLSVL.

This clonotype showed up many times. This sequence joins TRBV29-1 and TRBJ1-4, with TRBD1 identical over 10 bases. V was clipped by 5 bases and J by 8 bases; unmatched bases: 5. There are 13 residues in the CDR3. CDR1 is SQVTM and CDR2 is ANQGSEA in the germline V gene. The CDR3 spells CSVFGTGEEKLFF. Here the CDR3 DNA reads TGCAGCGTTTTCGGGACAGGGGAGGAAAAACTGTTTTTT.

The table lists this clonotype with many counts. The chain is built from TRBV25-1 and TRBJ1-1; no clear D. In germline, CDR1 is MGHDK, CDR2 SYGVNS. The CDR3 is 16 amino acids. Trimming removed 2 bases from V and 0 bases from J, with 13 bases in between. The CDR3 loop reads CASSELPTAVNTEAFF. The CDR3 coding sequence is TGTGCCAGCAGTGAACTACCGACGGCGGTGAACACTGAAGCTTTCTTT.